Given below is one TCR beta chain in context. Its specificity is unknown. TCRdb's table, derived via immunoSEQ multiplex PCR, lists solely in-frame clones and lacks some. The repertoire holds about 72,000 clones, with roughly 89% as singletons. V dropped 5 bases and J dropped 6 bases, with 11 bases sitting between them. Germline V gene sequence: CDR1 LNHDA, CDR2 SQIVND (reference sequence). This CDR3 contains 12 residues. These data originate in a study of OX40 agonist ivuxolimab in advanced cancers. Study information: The dose-escalation cohort was approximately 84% male, with a mean age of 60 years, ranging about 20 to 85. In three patients, partial responses were observed, one with hepatocellular carcinoma and two with cutaneous melanoma. Study-wide results and caveats: The CD4+ and CD8+ T cells in the blood had expanded clonally by week 6 at 0.1 to 3.0 mg/kg. Relative to CD4+, CD8+ T cells held more expanded clones on average.

Sequencing used CD4+ or CD8+ T cells sorted from blood, obtained in a trial of the OX40 agonist ivuxolimab. The rearrangement uses TRBV19 and TRBJ2-7; unclear D gene. This sequence was found in an adult with an advanced solid tumor such as melanoma, head and neck, liver or kidney cancer. The CDR3 reads CASSLYSGEQYF. The DNA for the CDR3 is TGTGCCAGTAGTCTGTATAGTGGCGAGCAGTACTTC.